What follows are 13 T cell receptor beta chains derived from one specimen sequenced in a study of blood T cell repertoires in COVID-19. This table comes from immunoSEQ multiplex PCR, and its TCRdb copy is limited to in-frame clones, with some not included. The sample consists of around 110,000 clones, roughly 79% of them appearing once. The sample consisted of peripheral blood. These receptor sequences come from a man aged 70 or older with active or convalescent COVID-19.

This clone was seen only once. The V gene is TRBV18, the J gene TRBJ2-1; the D gene is possibly TRBD1 (6 bases). Germline loops: CDR1 KGHSH, CDR2 LQKENI. Deletions cut 6 bases from V and 5 bases from J, with 11 bases between. CDR3 length equals 13 residues. CDR3 nucleotides: TGTGCCAGCTCGCTTGACAGGAACAATGAGCAGTTCTTC. Protein product: CASSLDRNNEQFF. Using reference TRBV18 and TRBJ2-1 for the parts outside the CDR3, the full variable domain is NAGVMQNPRHLVRRRGQEARLRCSPMKGHSHVYWYRQLPEEGLKFMVYLQKENIIDESGMPKERFSAEFPKEGPSILRIQQVVRGDSAAYFCASSLDRNNEQFFGPGTRLTVL.

V is TRBV24-1 and J is TRBJ1-1; TRBD1 matches at 9 bases. V gave up 2 bases and J gave up 11 bases; unmatched junction bases: 11. The CDR3 loop spans 15 amino acids. Germline-derived CDR1 and CDR2 are KGHDR and SFDVKD. The CDR3 sequence is CATSDSSRDRVGAFF. CDR3 sequence (DNA): TGTGCCACCAGTGATTCATCCCGGGACAGGGTGGGGGCTTTCTTT.

This sequence joins TRBV4-1 and TRBJ2-3, with TRBD2 matching over 9 bases. V shed 5 bases, J shed 4 bases, and the junction held 10 bases outside the gene matches. This CDR3 contains 16 residues. Germline V gives CDR1 MGHRA, CDR2 YSYEKL. CDR3 loop: CASSLGGTSGPDTQYF. CDR3 bases: TGCGCCAGCAGCTTAGGAGGCACTAGCGGGCCAGATACGCAGTATTTT.

The chain uses TRBV24-1 and TRBJ1-5, with D possibly matching TRBD1 (6 bases). The CDR3 contains 16 residues. The ends were cut back, 4 bases at V and 4 bases at J, with 16 bases in the middle. CDR1 and CDR2 (germline): KGHDR, SFDVKD. CDR3 bases: TGTGCCACCAGTGACCCGGGGGCGGGGGCGAATCAGCCCCAGCATTTT. Residues: CATSDPGAGANQPQHF.

This rearrangement joins TRBV13 to TRBJ2-1; 10 nucleotides line up with TRBD2. With V trimmed by 3 bases and J by 1 base, 6 bases remained unmatched. Germline V gene sequence: CDR1 PRHDT, CDR2 FYEKMQ (reference sequence). The CDR3 is 17 amino acids. The CDR3 DNA is TGTGCCAGCAGCTTCCAAACTAGCGGGAATTCCTACAATGAGCAGTTCTTC. It translates to CASSFQTSGNSYNEQFF.

V usage is TRBV6-5 and J usage is TRBJ2-7; 8 bases agree with TRBD2. Trimming took 5 bases from V and 6 from J; bases not matched to a gene: 12. The CDR3 totals 15 residues. Germline V gene data show CDR1 as MNHEY and CDR2 as SVGAGI. The CDR3 DNA sequence: TGTGCCAGCAGTCCCAGCGGGGGACCCTCCGCCGAGCAGTACTTC. Translating gives CASSPSGGPSAEQYF.

This clone has more than one count but fewer than ten. This chain connects TRBV5-4 to TRBJ1-1, with TRBD1 identical over 8 bases. Germline assignment: CDR1 SGHNT and CDR2 YYREEE (reference sequence). J lost 0 bases, V lost 5 bases, and 12 bases had no gene match. There are 17 residues in the CDR3. The CDR3 reads CASRPNRGGDLNTEAFF. For the CDR3, the DNA is TGTGCCAGCAGGCCCAACAGGGGGGGGGACCTGAACACTGAAGCTTTCTTT. The variable domain in full, with the rest retrieved from reference TRBV5-4 and TRBJ1-1, is ETGVTQSPTHLIKTRGQQVTLRCSSQSGHNTVSWYQQALGQGPQFIFQYYREEENGRGNFPPRFSGLQFPNYSSELNVNALELDDSALYLCASRPNRGGDLNTEAFFGQGTRLTVV.

The gene calls are TRBV20-1 and TRBJ1-4; no reliable D call. Germline V gene data show CDR1 as DFQATT and CDR2 as SNEGSKA (reference sequence). V shed 4 bases and J shed 7 bases, with 4 bases lying between them. The CDR3 is 10 amino acids. The CDR3 is CSAMSEKLFF. In DNA form, the CDR3 reads TGCAGTGCTATGAGTGAAAAACTGTTTTTT.

The chain combines TRBV3-1 (or the pseudogene TRBV3-2) with TRBJ1-2, with D unresolved. V lost 4 bases, J lost 2 bases, and 14 bases lay in between. CDR3 size: 15 residues. The germline V gene encodes CDR1 LGHDT and CDR2 YNNKEL (reference sequence). The CDR3 bases are TGTGCCAGCAGCCTTAGCCGGGTCCAAAACTATGGCTACACCTTC. It encodes CASSLSRVQNYGYTF.

The chain uses TRBV9 and TRBJ1-1, with D unresolved. The CDR3 contains 14 residues. Germline CDR1 reads SGDLS; CDR2 reads YYNGEE. V was clipped by 0 bases and J by 6 bases, with 12 bases between them. CDR3: CASSVVVGGAEAFF. The CDR3 DNA is TGTGCCAGCAGCGTAGTTGTAGGAGGTGCTGAAGCTTTCTTT.

This clone was recorded only once. In DNA form, the CDR3 reads TGTGCCAGCAGTTACGTGGCGGGGGGGGCCAAAAACATTCAGTACTTC. It codes for CASSYVAGGAKNIQYF. The chain joins TRBV6-6 to TRBJ2-4; TRBD2 matches at 9 bases. Trimming at V came to 2 bases and at J to 1 base, leaving 3 bases not matched to a gene. CDR1 is MNHNY, CDR2 SVGAGI, per germline (reference sequence). The CDR3 totals 16 residues.

This clone has just a few counts. The chain carries TRBV19 and TRBJ1-4; 12 bases agree with TRBD1. The CDR3 has 16 amino acids. V lost 6 bases, J lost 7 bases, and 9 bases stayed unmatched. CDR1 is LNHDA, CDR2 SQIVND, per germline (reference sequence). Here the CDR3 reads CASSLGTGGEFEKLFF. In DNA, the CDR3 is TGTGCCAGTAGCTTAGGGACAGGGGGCGAATTTGAAAAACTGTTTTTT.

The J gene is TRBJ1-1, the V gene TRBV11-3; 7 bases map to TRBD1. CDR1 is SGHNT, CDR2 YENEEA, per germline. V was pared by 5 bases and J by 1 base, with 7 bases of the junction left unmatched. The CDR3 is made up of 15 amino acids. CDR3 coding DNA: TGTGCCAGCAGCGCACCGGGACAGCCGAACACTGAAGCTTTCTTT. It translates to CASSAPGQPNTEAFF.